One and the same sample provided the 14 T cell receptor beta chains below, sequenced in a study of CXCR3-negative and CXCR3-positive naive CD8 T cells. 5' RACE with UMI labels generated the TRB cDNA libraries. After re-calling the 5' RACE reads, TCRdb lists one entry per CDR3 protein, DNA absent. The sample has 69,000 or so distinct CDR3 sequences. The material sequenced was naive CXCR3- CD8+ T cells from blood. The subset denotes: CD45RO-CCR7+CD27+CD95- naive CD8+ T cells lacking CXCR3 (TNR3-). These receptor sequences come from a human donor in good health. Some clones in this sample may be carry-over from other donors' samples.

The gene calls are TRBV20-1 and TRBJ2-5; TCRdb gives TRBD2 as the D gene, but with no DNA this cannot be confirmed. Germline CDR1 reads DFQATT; CDR2 reads SNEGSKA (reference sequence). This CDR3 region has 13 residues. The CDR3 here is CSARTSGKETQYF.

CDR3 sequence: CASSLLLGTSTYEQYF. V is TRBV28 and J is TRBJ2-7; TCRdb's D gene call, TRBD1, goes unchecked for lack of DNA. The length of the CDR3 is 16 residues. Germline V gives CDR1 MDHEN, CDR2 SYDVKM.

In terms of frequency, this clonotype is medium-sized. The chain links TRBV29-1 to TRBJ1-1. Germline values: CDR1 SQVTM, CDR2 ANQGSEA. This CDR3 spans 12 amino acids. The CDR3 reads CSVQGGETEAFF.

The V gene is TRBV25-1, the J gene TRBJ1-1; the D gene TCRdb calls, TRBD1, cannot be checked with no DNA. Germline V CDR1 and CDR2: MGHDK, SYGVNS. The CDR3 runs 11 residues. Here the CDR3 reads CASRGGVEAFF.

This chain uses TRBV29-1 with TRBJ2-3. Germline V CDR1 and CDR2: SQVTM, ANQGSEA. The CDR3 consists of 12 residues. The chain's CDR3 is CSVDGDTDTQYF.

The CDR3 sequence is CASSLAPGKTQYF. The V call is TRBV12-3 or TRBV12-4, the J call TRBJ2-5; TCRdb's D call of TRBD1 is untestable without DNA. The CDR3 runs 13 residues.

The J gene is TRBJ1-1, the V gene TRBV7-2; the D gene TCRdb calls, TRBD1, cannot be checked with no DNA. The CDR3 totals 15 residues. Germline values: CDR1 SGHTA, CDR2 FQGNSA. The CDR3 region is CASSLLAGKNTEAFF. Drawing the rest from reference TRBV7-2 and TRBJ1-1, the complete variable domain is GAGVSQSPSNKVTEKGKDVELRCDPISGHTALYWYRQSLGQGLEFLIYFQGNSAPDKSGLPSDRFSAERTGGSVSTLTIQRTQQEDSAVYLCASSLLAGKNTEAFFGQGTRLTVV.

This rearrangement joins TRBV7-9 to TRBJ1-1. The germline V gene encodes CDR1 SEHNR and CDR2 FQNEAQ (reference sequence). CDR3 length: 13 residues. CDR3 sequence reads: CASSFRENTEAFF. Full variable domain (missing parts from reference TRBV7-9 and TRBJ1-1): DTGVSQNPRHKITKRGQNVTFRCDPISEHNRLYWYRQTLGQGPEFLTYFQNEAQLEKSRLLSDRFSAERPKGSFSTLEIQRTEQGDSAMYLCASSFRENTEAFFGQGTRLTVV.

The J gene is TRBJ1-1, the V gene TRBV9; checking the TCRdb D call of TRBD1 is not possible without DNA. Looked up from germline, CDR1 is SGDLS and CDR2 is YYNGEE. The CDR3 has 11 residues. CDR3 sequence: CASSGGGEAFF.

The chain is built from TRBV15 and TRBJ2-1; the D call from TCRdb, TRBD2, cannot be confirmed without DNA. Germline-derived CDR1 and CDR2 are LNHNV and YYDKDF (reference sequence). CDR3 length: 15 amino acids. The CDR3 spells CATSTLAGPDNEQFF. The full variable domain, rest sourced from reference TRBV15 and TRBJ2-1, is DAMVIQNPRYQVTQFGKPVTLSCSQTLNHNVMYWYQQKSSQAPKLLFHYYDKDFNNEADTPDNFQSRRPNTSFCFLDIRSPGLGDTAMYLCATSTLAGPDNEQFFGPGTRLTVL.

The V gene is TRBV7-9, the J gene TRBJ2-1. This CDR3 has 15 amino acids. Germline V gene data show CDR1 as SEHNR and CDR2 as FQNEAQ (reference sequence). This CDR3 is CAGTVIDLSYNEQSF.

V usage is TRBV29-1 and J usage is TRBJ1-1. Germline V gene lookup returns CDR1 SQVTM and CDR2 ANQGSEA. The CDR3 is 11 amino acids. CDR3 sequence: CSVGLESEAFF.

V and J are TRBV5-1 and TRBJ2-1; TCRdb's D call of TRBD1 is untestable without DNA. The CDR3 sequence is 16 residues long. Germline lookup yields CDR1 SGHRS and CDR2 YFSETQ. This CDR3 reads CASSLMGRGLDNEQFF.

V usage is TRBV20-1 and J usage is TRBJ1-1; lacking DNA, the TRBD1 call made by TCRdb goes unchecked. Germline V gene data show CDR1 as DFQATT and CDR2 as SNEGSKA (reference sequence). CDR3 size: 14 residues. CDR3 in amino acids: CSALRDRGLRVAFF.